The 9 T cell receptor beta chains reported below all come from one sample, sequenced in a study of blood T cell repertoires in COVID-19 (dated by TCRdb to the early 2020s). Libraries were made using the immunoSEQ multiplex PCR assay. Drawn from immuneACCESS, this table holds only the in-frame rearrangements with V and J called that TCRdb kept. Clones are partly lost; checked studies trace under half to an unresolved V gene and leave the rest unexplained. Across this sample there are around 76,000 clones, with roughly 80% seen only once. About 6.9% of the sample lies in the top ten. Sequencing was performed on peripheral blood. These receptors were taken from a man in his thirties or forties with COVID-19, enrolled during active disease.

The chain recombines TRBV6-4 with TRBJ2-1; 12 bases align to TRBD2. The CDR3 runs 15 residues. Per the germline V gene, CDR1 is MRHNA and CDR2 is SNTAGT. V shed 0 bases and J 6 bases; nucleotides not matched to a gene: 0. This chain's CDR3 is CASSDSTSGSNEQFF. The CDR3 DNA follows: TGTGCCAGCAGTGACTCGACTAGCGGGAGCAATGAGCAGTTCTTC.

This chain uses TRBV19 with TRBJ1-1, with a weak D call TRBD1 (6 bases). CDR1 and CDR2 (germline): LNHDA, SQIVND (reference sequence). This CDR3 comprises 18 residues. The V end was cut by 7 bases, the J end by 0 bases, with 24 bases between. The CDR3 here is CASTLWGGATSMNTEAFF. The CDR3 nucleotides are TGTGCCAGTACCCTCTGGGGGGGCGCGACTAGCATGAACACTGAAGCTTTCTTT. The variable domain in full, completed from reference TRBV19 and TRBJ1-1, reads DGGITQSPKYLFRKEGQNVTLSCEQNLNHDAMYWYRQDPGQGLRLIYYSQIVNDFQKGDIAEGYSVSREKKESFPLTVTSAQKNPTAFYLCASTLWGGATSMNTEAFFGQGTRLTVV.

The chain has TRBV5-5 and TRBJ1-2; a weak D match, TRBD1 (5 bases). Germline V lookup: CDR1 SGHKS, CDR2 YYEKEE (reference sequence). V gave up 2 bases and J gave up 1 base, with 9 bases separating them. This CDR3 contains 14 residues. CDR3 sequence reads: CASSFGGFNYGYTF. The CDR3 DNA reads TGTGCCAGCAGCTTCGGGGGATTTAACTATGGCTACACCTTC. Combining the CDR3 with reference TRBV5-5 and TRBJ1-2 gives the whole variable domain DAGVTQSPTHLIKTRGQQVTLRCSPISGHKSVSWYQQVLGQGPQFIFQYYEKEERGRGNFPDRFSARQFPNYSSELNVNALLLGDSALYLCASSFGGFNYGYTFGSGTRLTVV.

The CDR3 bases are TGTGCCAGTAGTATAGGGACAGGGAGAATCACTGAAGCTTTCTTT. It yields the protein CASSIGTGRITEAFF. The gene calls are TRBV19 and TRBJ1-1; 8 bases match TRBD1. Germline V CDR1 and CDR2: LNHDA, SQIVND (reference sequence). Unmatched junction bases numbered 5, after V lost 1 base and J lost 4 bases. The CDR3 is made up of 15 amino acids.

The rearrangement links TRBV9 to TRBJ2-1, with 7 bases lining up with TRBD2. The CDR3 consists of 14 residues. V gave up 0 bases and J gave up 10 bases; unmatched junction bases: 7. Looked up from germline, CDR1 is SGDLS and CDR2 is YYNGEE. CDR3 in DNA: TGTGCCAGCAGCGTAGAGTCCGGGGGGAACGAGCAGTTCTTC. It is translated as CASSVESGGNEQFF. The full variable domain, completed using reference TRBV9 and TRBJ2-1, is DSGVTQTPKHLITATGQRVTLRCSPRSGDLSVYWYQQSLDQGLQFLIQYYNGEERAKGNILERFSAQQFPDLHSELNLSSLELGDSALYFCASSVESGGNEQFFGPGTRLTVL.

This chain joins TRBV24-1 and TRBJ1-1, with TRBD1 identical over 9 bases. Germline CDR1 reads KGHDR; CDR2 reads SFDVKD. With 8 bases clipped from V and 4 bases from J, the junction kept 10 bases outside the gene matches. The CDR3 runs 15 residues. CDR3 in amino acids: CATKGQGLGGTEAFF. In nucleotides, the CDR3 is TGTGCCACCAAGGGACAGGGTCTGGGTGGCACTGAAGCTTTCTTT.

The chain couples TRBV11-3 to TRBJ2-7, with TRBD2 matching over 11 bases. Germline values: CDR1 SGHNT, CDR2 YENEEA. The CDR3 is 14 residues long. J was trimmed by 6 bases and V by 1 base; bases with no gene match: 2. The CDR3 DNA reads TGTGCCAGCAGCTTAGGTCTAGCGGGAGGCGAGCAGTACTTC. Translating gives CASSLGLAGGEQYF.

The chain links TRBV19 to TRBJ1-1; D perhaps matches TRBD1 (5 bases). Trimming cost V 3 bases and J 5 bases, with 13 bases left between them. The CDR3 extends over 14 amino acids. Germline-derived CDR1 and CDR2 are LNHDA and SQIVND (reference sequence). The CDR3 sequence: CASSIFQGSTEAFF. CDR3 coding DNA: TGTGCCAGTAGTATCTTTCAGGGATCGACTGAAGCTTTCTTT.

This chain connects TRBV20-1 to TRBJ2-7; 9 bases are a match to TRBD2. The CDR3 consists of 11 residues. The trim removed 3 bases at V and 9 bases at J, leaving 3 bases unmatched. Germline V gene data show CDR1 as DFQATT and CDR2 as SNEGSKA (reference sequence). The CDR3 DNA follows: TGCAGTGCTAGGACTAGCGGCGGGCAGTACTTC. Encoded protein: CSARTSGGQYF.